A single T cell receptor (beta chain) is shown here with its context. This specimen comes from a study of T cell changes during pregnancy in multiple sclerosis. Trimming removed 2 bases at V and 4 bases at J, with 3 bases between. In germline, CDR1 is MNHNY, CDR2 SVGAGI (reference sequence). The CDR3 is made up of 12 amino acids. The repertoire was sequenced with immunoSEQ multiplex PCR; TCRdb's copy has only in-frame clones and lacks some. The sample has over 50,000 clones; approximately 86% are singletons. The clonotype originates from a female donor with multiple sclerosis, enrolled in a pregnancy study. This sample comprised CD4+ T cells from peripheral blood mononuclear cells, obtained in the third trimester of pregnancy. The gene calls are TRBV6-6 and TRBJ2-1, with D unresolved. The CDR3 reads CASSYPYNEQFF. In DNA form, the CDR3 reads TGTGCCAGCAGTTACCCGTACAATGAGCAGTTCTTC.